A single sample gave rise to the 21 T cell receptor beta chains below, sequenced in a study of response to subunit inactivated influenza vaccine. TCRdb reanalysed the RT-PCR reads using MiXCR and keeps one entry per CDR3 protein. The sample contains under 550,000 distinct CDR3 sequences, less than 10% of which appear only once. Sequencing was performed on PBMCs from blood, taken around 25 months after vaccination. The receptors originated from a man aged 50 to 69 who received an inactivated influenza vaccine.

This clonotype was counted at least ten times. In nucleotides, the CDR3 is TGTGCCAGCAGCTTAGTAGGGGGCAGGGCGTACGAGCAGTACTTC. It specifies CASSLVGGRAYEQYF. V is TRBV7-2 and J is TRBJ2-7, with 7 bases matching TRBD1. With 1 base clipped from V and 4 bases from J, the junction kept 7 bases outside the gene matches. Germline CDR1 SGHTA, CDR2 FQGNSA. This CDR3 has 15 residues.

This clonotype was found many times. The chain carries TRBV20-1 and TRBJ2-1; TRBD2 agrees at 12 bases. Germline V gene lookup returns CDR1 DFQATT and CDR2 SNEGSKA (reference sequence). This CDR3 region has 17 residues. In DNA form, the CDR3 reads TGCAGCGTCAAGGGACTAGCGGGCCCTAGCTCCTACAATGAGCAGTTCTTC. This encodes CSVKGLAGPSSYNEQFF.

The chain combines TRBV9 with TRBJ2-3; the match to TRBD2 covers 10 bases. Trimming at V came to 3 bases and at J to 1 base, leaving 2 bases not matched to a gene. CDR1 and CDR2 from the germline V gene are SGDLS and YYNGEE. This CDR3 is built from 15 residues. The CDR3 region is CASSASGGGTDTQYF. DNA of the CDR3: TGTGCCAGCAGCGCCAGCGGGGGGGGCACAGATACGCAGTATTTT.

The chain joins TRBV7-2 to TRBJ2-7; either TRBD1 or TRBD2 may supply D (5 bases each). V lost 5 bases, J lost 2 bases, and 13 bases lay in between. This CDR3 is built from 14 residues. CDR1 and CDR2 (germline): SGHTA, FQGNSA. The CDR3 spells CASSRGTEPYEQYF. The CDR3 coding sequence is TGTGCCAGCAGCCGTGGGACGGAACCCTACGAGCAGTACTTC.

This clonotype turned up a few times. V is TRBV10-2 and J is TRBJ1-1; 9 nucleotides line up with TRBD1. The V and J ends lost 7 bases and 5 bases, in that order; junction bases with no gene match: 20. Looked up from germline, CDR1 is WSHSY and CDR2 is SAAADI. The CDR3 spans 18 residues. CDR3 bases: TGCGCCAGCACCGAGCTCCCCTTACGACAGGGGGGGAGGACTGAAGCTTTCTTT. Translating gives CASTELPLRQGGRTEAFF.

This clonotype appeared a few times. This rearrangement joins TRBV30 to TRBJ2-1; D remains ambiguous. CDR3 length: 11 amino acids. Trimming removed 3 bases at V and 5 bases at J, with 5 bases between. Germline V CDR1 and CDR2: GTSNPN, SVGIG (reference sequence). The CDR3 region is CAWRRHNEQFF. Written as DNA, the CDR3 is TGTGCCTGGAGAAGACACAATGAGCAGTTCTTC.

This chain links TRBV3-1 with TRBJ2-6, with D unclear. With 1 base removed from V and 0 bases from J, the gap between germline ends came to 7 bases. This CDR3 spans 16 amino acids. Germline CDR1 reads LGHDT; CDR2 reads YNNKEL (reference sequence). As DNA, the CDR3 is TGTGCCAGCAGCCAAGGACTGATCTCTGGGGCCAACGTCCTGACTTTC. Its translation: CASSQGLISGANVLTF.

This clonotype was seen a handful of times. This chain joins TRBV25-1 and TRBJ2-1; D not certain. This CDR3 is 14 amino acids long. Germline loops: CDR1 MGHDK, CDR2 SYGVNS. With 5 bases removed from V and 8 bases from J, the gap between germline ends came to 16 bases. CDR3 DNA sequence: TGTGCCAGCAGTTCAGCTAGAAAGCTCCATGAGCAGTTCTTC. Its translation is CASSSARKLHEQFF.

This clonotype came up a few times. The V and J genes are TRBV6-2 or TRBV6-3 and TRBJ2-7; D perhaps matches TRBD1 (5 bases). CDR1 MNHEY and CDR2 SVGEGT come from the germline V gene. This CDR3 has 16 amino acids. V lost 7 bases to trimming and J lost 3 bases, with 22 bases between them. CDR3 sequence (DNA): TGTGCCAGCATGGCGGCAGGGCGGATTGTTTTCTACGAGCAGTACTTC. It encodes CASMAAGRIVFYEQYF.

The CDR3 sequence: CASSWGRGAYNEQFF. CDR3 coding DNA: TGTGCCAGCAGCTGGGGAAGGGGGGCTTACAATGAGCAGTTCTTC. The chain employs TRBV7-2 and TRBJ2-1; the D call may be TRBD1 or TRBD2 (6 bases each). Germline V CDR1 and CDR2: SGHTA, FQGNSA. Trimming took 4 bases from V and 4 from J, leaving 14 bases between them. This CDR3 is built from 15 residues.

This clonotype showed up just a few times. J is TRBJ1-2 and V is TRBV18; D is ambiguous. The length of the CDR3 is 15 residues. The germline CDR1 and CDR2 sequences are KGHSH and LQKENI. V was clipped by 3 bases and J by 0 bases, with 11 bases between them. In DNA form, the CDR3 reads TGTGCCAGCTCACCGACCGACGGAGCTAACTATGGCTACACCTTC. Its translation: CASSPTDGANYGYTF.

The chain recombines TRBV11-2 with TRBJ2-7; possibly TRBD1 or TRBD2 for D (5 bases each). With 5 bases removed from V and 8 bases from J, the gap between germline ends came to 10 bases. CDR1 and CDR2 (germline): SGHAT, FQNNGV. The CDR3 loop spans 11 amino acids. The CDR3 DNA is TGTGCCAGCAGCCGAGGGGACCAGCAGTACTTC. Translating gives CASSRGDQQYF.

V usage is TRBV24-1 and J usage is TRBJ2-1, with 8 bases identical to TRBD1. This CDR3 region has 16 residues. Unmatched junction bases numbered 12, after V lost 4 bases and J lost 8 bases. In germline, CDR1 is KGHDR, CDR2 SFDVKD. In DNA form, the CDR3 reads TGTGCCACCAGTGAGTATGCCCTGACAGGGGTTGATGAGCAGTTCTTC. It translates to CATSEYALTGVDEQFF.

There are a few counts of this clonotype. The rearrangement uses TRBV29-1 and TRBJ2-5; 10 bases map to TRBD2. The germline V gene has CDR1 SQVTM and CDR2 ANQGSEA. The CDR3 consists of 15 residues. J gave up 5 bases and V 7 bases, and 13 bases lay outside the gene matches. The CDR3 DNA is TGCAGCGGGGGGCCTAGCGGGAGAAATGAGGAGACCCAGTACTTC. This encodes CSGGPSGRNEETQYF.

This clonotype was picked up many times. The rearrangement joins TRBV29-1 to TRBJ2-5, with 7 positions matching TRBD1. The CDR3 spans 12 residues. Germline V lookup: CDR1 SQVTM, CDR2 ANQGSEA. Trimming removed 3 bases from V and 5 bases from J; junction bases left unmatched: 3. CDR3 sequence: CSVEDRRETQYF. The CDR3, as DNA: TGCAGCGTTGAGGACAGGCGGGAGACCCAGTACTTC.

The chain combines TRBV28 with TRBJ2-5; possible D gene TRBD1, 7 bases. This CDR3 region has 15 residues. Trimming shortened V by 7 bases and J by 2 bases, and 17 bases separated the two germline ends. CDR1 and CDR2 (germline): MDHEN, SYDVKM. The CDR3 DNA is TGTGCCAGCACCATAAGGGCAGGGGGGCAAGAGACCCAGTACTTC. Translation gives CASTIRAGGQETQYF.

This clonotype has at least ten counts. The chain is built from TRBV20-1 and TRBJ2-7, with TRBD2 matching over 10 bases. The CDR3 covers 15 residues. Trimming removed 5 bases from V and 0 bases from J; junction bases left unmatched: 7. Germline V gene lookup returns CDR1 DFQATT and CDR2 SNEGSKA (reference sequence). The CDR3 region is CSAGAASGSSYEQYF. For the CDR3, the DNA is TGCAGTGCTGGAGCGGCTAGCGGGAGCTCCTACGAGCAGTACTTC.

The chain has TRBV28 and TRBJ2-3, with a possible D match to TRBD2 (7 bases). The V end lost 7 bases, the J end lost 5 bases, and 19 bases lay between the germline ends. Germline V gene sequence: CDR1 MDHEN, CDR2 SYDVKM. The CDR3 length is 15 residues. DNA of the CDR3: TGTGCCAGCACTAAAGGGAGGGGGAGGCAAGATACGCAGTATTTT. This gives the protein CASTKGRGRQDTQYF. Together with reference TRBV28 and TRBJ2-3, the CDR3 gives the full variable domain: DVKVTQSSRYLVKRTGEKVFLECVQDMDHENMFWYRQDPGLGLRLIYFSYDVKMKEKGDIPEGYSVSREKKERFSLILESASTNQTSMYLCASTKGRGRQDTQYFGPGTRLTVL.

This clonotype has a count of ten or more. This chain connects TRBV12-3 or TRBV12-4 to TRBJ2-1; D is undetermined. V shed 5 bases and J shed 10 bases, with 9 bases lying between them. The CDR3 loop spans 11 amino acids. CDR3 residues: CASSPAMEQFF. The CDR3 bases are TGTGCCAGCAGTCCGGCCATGGAGCAGTTCTTC.

V is TRBV12-3 or TRBV12-4 and J is TRBJ1-4, with D unclear. V was trimmed by 1 base and J by 8 bases, leaving 5 bases between them. CDR3 length equals 12 residues. The DNA of the CDR3 is TGTGCCAGCAGTTTAGGGCGGGAAAAACTGTTTTTT. Its protein product is CASSLGREKLFF.

The rearrangement links TRBV11-2 to TRBJ2-5; D might be TRBD1 (5 bases). The CDR3 runs to 16 residues. CDR1 and CDR2 (germline): SGHAT, FQNNGV. Trimming shortened V by 5 bases and J by 7 bases, and 23 bases separated the two germline ends. CDR3 sequence: CASSPGKAAVERTQYF. CDR3 coding DNA: TGTGCCAGCAGCCCAGGGAAGGCAGCTGTCGAACGGACCCAGTACTTC.